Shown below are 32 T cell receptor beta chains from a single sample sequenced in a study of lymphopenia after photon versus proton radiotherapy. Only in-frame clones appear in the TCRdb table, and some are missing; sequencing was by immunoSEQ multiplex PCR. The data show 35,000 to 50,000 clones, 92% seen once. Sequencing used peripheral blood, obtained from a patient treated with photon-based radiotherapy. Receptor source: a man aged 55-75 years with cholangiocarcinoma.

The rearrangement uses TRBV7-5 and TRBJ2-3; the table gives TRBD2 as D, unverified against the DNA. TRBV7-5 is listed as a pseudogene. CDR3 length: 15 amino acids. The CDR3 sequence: CASSLDAGGTDTQYF. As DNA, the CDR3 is TGTGCCAGCAGCTTAGACGCGGGGGGCACAGATACGCAGTATTTT.

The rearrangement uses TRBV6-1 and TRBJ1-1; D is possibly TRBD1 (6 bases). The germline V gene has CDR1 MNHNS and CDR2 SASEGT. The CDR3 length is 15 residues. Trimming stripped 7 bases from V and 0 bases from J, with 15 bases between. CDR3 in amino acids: CASIPGHSMNTEAFF. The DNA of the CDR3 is TGTGCCAGCATCCCGGGACACTCAATGAACACTGAAGCTTTCTTT.

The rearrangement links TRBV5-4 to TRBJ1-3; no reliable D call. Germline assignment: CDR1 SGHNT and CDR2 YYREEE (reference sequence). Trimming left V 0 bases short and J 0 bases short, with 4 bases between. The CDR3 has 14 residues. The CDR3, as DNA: TGTGCCAGCAGCTTGGGGGGCTCTGGAAACACCATATATTTT. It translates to CASSLGGSGNTIYF. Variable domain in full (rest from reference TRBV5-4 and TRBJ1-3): ETGVTQSPTHLIKTRGQQVTLRCSSQSGHNTVSWYQQALGQGPQFIFQYYREEENGRGNFPPRFSGLQFPNYSSELNVNALELDDSALYLCASSLGGSGNTIYFGEGSWLTVV.

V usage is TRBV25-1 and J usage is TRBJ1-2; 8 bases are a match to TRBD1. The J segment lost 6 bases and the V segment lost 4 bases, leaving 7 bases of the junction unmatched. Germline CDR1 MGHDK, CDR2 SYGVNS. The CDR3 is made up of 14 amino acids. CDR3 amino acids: CASSAGQGLDGYTF. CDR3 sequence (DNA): TGTGCCAGCAGTGCCGGACAGGGATTGGATGGCTACACCTTC.

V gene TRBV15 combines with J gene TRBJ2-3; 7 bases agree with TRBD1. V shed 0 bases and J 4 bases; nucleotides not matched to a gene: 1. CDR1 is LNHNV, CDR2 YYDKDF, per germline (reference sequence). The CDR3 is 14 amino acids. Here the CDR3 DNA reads TGTGCCACCAGCAGAGACAGGGGGTCAGATACGCAGTATTTT. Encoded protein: CATSRDRGSDTQYF.

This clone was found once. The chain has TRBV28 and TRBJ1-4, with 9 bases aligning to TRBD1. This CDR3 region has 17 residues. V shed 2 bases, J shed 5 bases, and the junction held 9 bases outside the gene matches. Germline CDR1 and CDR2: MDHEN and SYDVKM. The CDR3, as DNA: TGTGCCAGCAGTTTAGCCGGACAGGGGCCAAGCAATGAAAAACTGTTTTTT. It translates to CASSLAGQGPSNEKLFF.

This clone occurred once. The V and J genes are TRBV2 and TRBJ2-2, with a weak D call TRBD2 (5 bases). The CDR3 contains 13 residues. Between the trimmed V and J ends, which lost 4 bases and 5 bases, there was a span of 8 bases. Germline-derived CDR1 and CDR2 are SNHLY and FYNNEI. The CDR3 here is CASSVRRTGELFF. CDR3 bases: TGTGCCAGCAGTGTTCGGAGGACCGGGGAGCTGTTTTTT. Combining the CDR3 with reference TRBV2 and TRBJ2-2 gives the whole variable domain EPEVTQTPSHQVTQMGQEVILRCVPISNHLYFYWYRQILGQKVEFLVSFYNNEISEKSEIFDDQFSVERPDGSNFTLKIRSTKLEDSAMYFCASSVRRTGELFFGEGSRLTVL.

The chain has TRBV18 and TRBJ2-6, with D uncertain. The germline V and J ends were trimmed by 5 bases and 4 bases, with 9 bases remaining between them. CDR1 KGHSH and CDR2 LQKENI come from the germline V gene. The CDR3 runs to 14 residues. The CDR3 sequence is CASSDHLGANVLTF. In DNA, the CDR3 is TGTGCCAGCTCAGACCACCTGGGGGCCAACGTCCTGACTTTC. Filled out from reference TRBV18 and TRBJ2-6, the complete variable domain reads NAGVMQNPRHLVRRRGQEARLRCSPMKGHSHVYWYRQLPEEGLKFMVYLQKENIIDESGMPKERFSAEFPKEGPSILRIQQVVRGDSAAYFCASSDHLGANVLTFGAGSRLTVL.

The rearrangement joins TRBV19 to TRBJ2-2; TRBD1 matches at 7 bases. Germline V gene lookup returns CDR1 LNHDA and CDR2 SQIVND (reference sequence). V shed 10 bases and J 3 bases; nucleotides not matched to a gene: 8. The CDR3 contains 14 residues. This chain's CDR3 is CATRDRVDTGELFF. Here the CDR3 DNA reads TGTGCCACCAGAGACAGGGTCGACACCGGGGAGCTGTTTTTT.

The CDR3 DNA follows: TGTGCCAGCAGTCCCATTATGCGTCTGAGCTCCTACGAGCAGTACTTC. It codes for CASSPIMRLSSYEQYF. This chain uses TRBV27 with TRBJ2-7; no firm D call. V lost 5 bases to trimming and J lost 0 bases, with 17 bases between them. Germline V CDR1 and CDR2: MNHEY, SMNVEV (reference sequence). This CDR3 region has 16 residues.

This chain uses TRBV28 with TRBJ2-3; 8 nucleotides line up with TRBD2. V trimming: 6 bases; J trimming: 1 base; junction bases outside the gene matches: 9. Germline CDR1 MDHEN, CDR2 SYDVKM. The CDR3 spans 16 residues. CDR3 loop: CASRGLGSGGTDTQYF. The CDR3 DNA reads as TGTGCCAGCAGGGGCTTAGGTAGCGGGGGCACAGATACGCAGTATTTT. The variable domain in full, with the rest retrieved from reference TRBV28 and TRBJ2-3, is DVKVTQSSRYLVKRTGEKVFLECVQDMDHENMFWYRQDPGLGLRLIYFSYDVKMKEKGDIPEGYSVSREKKERFSLILESASTNQTSMYLCASRGLGSGGTDTQYFGPGTRLTVL.

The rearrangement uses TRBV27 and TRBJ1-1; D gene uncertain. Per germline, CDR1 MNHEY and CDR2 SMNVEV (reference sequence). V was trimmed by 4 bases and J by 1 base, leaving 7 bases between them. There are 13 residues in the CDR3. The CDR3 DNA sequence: TGTGCCAGCAGTTGGACCCAGAACACTGAAGCTTTCTTT. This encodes CASSWTQNTEAFF.

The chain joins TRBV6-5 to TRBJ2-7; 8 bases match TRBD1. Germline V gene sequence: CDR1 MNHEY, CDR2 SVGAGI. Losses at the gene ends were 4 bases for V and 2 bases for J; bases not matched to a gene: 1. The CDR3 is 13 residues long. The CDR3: CASSSDRAYEQYF. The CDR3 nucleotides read TGTGCCAGCAGTTCGGACAGGGCCTACGAGCAGTACTTC.

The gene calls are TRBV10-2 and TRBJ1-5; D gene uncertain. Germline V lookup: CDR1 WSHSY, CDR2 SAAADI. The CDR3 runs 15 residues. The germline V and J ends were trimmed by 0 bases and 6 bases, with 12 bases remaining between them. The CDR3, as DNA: TGCGCCAGCAGTGAGTCTTTACTATCGGGTCAGCCCCAGCATTTT. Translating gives CASSESLLSGQPQHF.

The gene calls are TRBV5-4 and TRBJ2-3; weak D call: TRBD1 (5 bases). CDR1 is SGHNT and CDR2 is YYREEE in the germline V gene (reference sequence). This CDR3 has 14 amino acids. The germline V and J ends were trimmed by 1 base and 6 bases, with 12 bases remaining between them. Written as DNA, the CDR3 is TGTGCCAGCAGCTTGAATCCCCACAGGGATACGCAGTATTTT. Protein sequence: CASSLNPHRDTQYF.

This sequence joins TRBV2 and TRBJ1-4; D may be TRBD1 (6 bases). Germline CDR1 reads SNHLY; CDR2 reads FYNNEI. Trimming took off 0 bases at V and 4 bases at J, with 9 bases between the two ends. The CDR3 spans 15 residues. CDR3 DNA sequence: TGTGCCAGCAGTGAAGCAGGGGGAAATAATGAAAAACTGTTTTTT. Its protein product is CASSEAGGNNEKLFF.

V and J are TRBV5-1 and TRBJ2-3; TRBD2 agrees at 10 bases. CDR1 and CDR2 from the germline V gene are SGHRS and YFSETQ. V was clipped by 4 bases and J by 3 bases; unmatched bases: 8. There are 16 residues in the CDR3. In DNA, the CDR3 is TGCGCCAGCAGCATTTCTAGCGGGAGTGGGACAGATACGCAGTATTTT. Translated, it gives CASSISSGSGTDTQYF.

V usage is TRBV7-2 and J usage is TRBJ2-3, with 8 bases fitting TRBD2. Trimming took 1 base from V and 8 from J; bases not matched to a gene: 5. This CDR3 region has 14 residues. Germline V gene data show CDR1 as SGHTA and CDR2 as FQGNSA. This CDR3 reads CASSLGTSIGTQYF. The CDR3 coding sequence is TGTGCCAGCAGCTTAGGGACTAGCATAGGTACGCAGTATTTT.

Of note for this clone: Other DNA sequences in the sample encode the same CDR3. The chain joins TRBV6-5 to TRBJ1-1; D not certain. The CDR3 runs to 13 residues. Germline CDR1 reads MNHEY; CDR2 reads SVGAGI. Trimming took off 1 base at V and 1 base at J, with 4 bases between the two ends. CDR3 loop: CASSYWTNTEAFF. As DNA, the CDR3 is TGTGCCAGCAGTTACTGGACGAACACTGAAGCTTTCTTT.

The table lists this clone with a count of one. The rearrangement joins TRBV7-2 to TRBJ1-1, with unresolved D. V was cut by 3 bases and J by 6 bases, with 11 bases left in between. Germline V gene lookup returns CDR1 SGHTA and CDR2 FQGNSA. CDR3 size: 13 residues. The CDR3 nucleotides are TGTGCCAGCAGCTTGACCGGGTGGTCTGAAGCTTTCTTT. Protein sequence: CASSLTGWSEAFF.

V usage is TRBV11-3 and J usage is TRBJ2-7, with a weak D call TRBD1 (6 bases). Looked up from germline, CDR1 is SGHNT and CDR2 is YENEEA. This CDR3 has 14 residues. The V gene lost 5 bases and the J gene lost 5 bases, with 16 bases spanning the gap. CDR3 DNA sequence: TGTGCCAGCAGCGAGGCGGCAGGGGCACACGAGCAGTACTTC. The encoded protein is CASSEAAGAHEQYF.

Here the CDR3 DNA reads TGTGCCAGCAGTACTGGGGCCAACGTCCTGACTTTC. Residues: CASSTGANVLTF. This chain links TRBV28 with TRBJ2-6; D unresolved. Per the germline V gene, CDR1 is MDHEN and CDR2 is SYDVKM. V was clipped by 5 bases and J by 2 bases, with 1 base between them. The CDR3 is 12 amino acids.

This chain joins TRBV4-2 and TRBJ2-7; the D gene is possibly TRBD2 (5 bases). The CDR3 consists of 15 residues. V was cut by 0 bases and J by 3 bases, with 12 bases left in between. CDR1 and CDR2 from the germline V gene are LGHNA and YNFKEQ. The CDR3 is CASSQESDGVYEQYF. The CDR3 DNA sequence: TGTGCCAGCAGCCAAGAAAGTGACGGGGTCTACGAGCAGTACTTC.

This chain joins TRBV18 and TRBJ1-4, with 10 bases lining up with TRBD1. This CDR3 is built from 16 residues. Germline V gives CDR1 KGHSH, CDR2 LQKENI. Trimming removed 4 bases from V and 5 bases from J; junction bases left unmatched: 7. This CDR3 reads CASSLNPGQGNEKLFF. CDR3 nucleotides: TGTGCCAGCTCACTCAACCCGGGACAGGGGAATGAAAAACTGTTTTTT.

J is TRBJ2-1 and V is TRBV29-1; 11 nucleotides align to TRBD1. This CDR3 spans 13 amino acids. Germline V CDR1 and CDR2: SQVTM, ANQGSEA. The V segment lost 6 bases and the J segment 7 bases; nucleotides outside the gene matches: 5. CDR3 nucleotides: TGCAGCGTCGGGACAGGGGGTCAGAATGAGCAGTTCTTC. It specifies CSVGTGGQNEQFF.

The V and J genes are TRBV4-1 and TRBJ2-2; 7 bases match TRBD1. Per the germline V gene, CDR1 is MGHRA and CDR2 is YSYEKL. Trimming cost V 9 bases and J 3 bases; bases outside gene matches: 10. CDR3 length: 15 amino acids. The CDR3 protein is CASTRGRPDTGELFF. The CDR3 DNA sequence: TGCGCCAGTACGAGGGGGCGACCAGACACCGGGGAGCTGTTTTTT.

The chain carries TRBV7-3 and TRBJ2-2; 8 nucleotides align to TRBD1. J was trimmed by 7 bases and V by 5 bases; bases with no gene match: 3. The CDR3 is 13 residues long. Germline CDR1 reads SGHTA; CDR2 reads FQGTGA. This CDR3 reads CASSPTGDGELFF. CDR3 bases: TGTGCCAGCAGCCCGACAGGGGACGGGGAGCTGTTTTTT.

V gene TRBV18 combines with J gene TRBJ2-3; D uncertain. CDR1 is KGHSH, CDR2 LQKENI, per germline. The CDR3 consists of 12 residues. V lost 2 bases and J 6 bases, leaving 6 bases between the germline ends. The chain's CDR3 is CASSPKPDTQYF. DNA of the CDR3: TGTGCCAGCTCACCAAAACCGGATACGCAGTATTTT.

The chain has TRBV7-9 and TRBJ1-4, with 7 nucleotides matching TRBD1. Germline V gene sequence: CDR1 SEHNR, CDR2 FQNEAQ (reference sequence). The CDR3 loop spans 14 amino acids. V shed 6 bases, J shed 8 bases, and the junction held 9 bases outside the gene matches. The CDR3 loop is CASSLQGVEEKLFF. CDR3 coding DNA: TGTGCCAGCAGTCTTCAGGGGGTTGAGGAAAAACTGTTTTTT.

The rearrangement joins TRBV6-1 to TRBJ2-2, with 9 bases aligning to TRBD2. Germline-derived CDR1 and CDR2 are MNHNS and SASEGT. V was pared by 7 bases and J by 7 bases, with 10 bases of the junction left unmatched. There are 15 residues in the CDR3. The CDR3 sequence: CASTSAGGLYGELFF. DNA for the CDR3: TGTGCCAGCACGTCTGCGGGAGGGCTTTACGGGGAGCTGTTTTTT.

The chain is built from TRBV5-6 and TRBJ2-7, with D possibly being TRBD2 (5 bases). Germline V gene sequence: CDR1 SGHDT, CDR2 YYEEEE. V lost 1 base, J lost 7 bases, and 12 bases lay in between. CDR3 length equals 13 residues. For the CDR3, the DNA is TGTGCCAGCAGCTTGTCCCTAGCTGGGGAGCAGTACTTC. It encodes CASSLSLAGEQYF.

CDR3 sequence: CASSTEGIDTQYF. The CDR3, as DNA: TGTGCCAGCAGCACCGAGGGGATAGATACGCAGTATTTT. The J gene is TRBJ2-3, the V gene TRBV2, with D possibly called TRBD1 or TRBD2 (5 bases each). Per germline, CDR1 SNHLY and CDR2 FYNNEI. Trimming left V 6 bases short and J 5 bases short, with 12 bases between. The CDR3 spans 13 residues.